One and the same sample provided the 8 T cell receptor beta chains below, sequenced in a study of blood T cell repertoires in COVID-19. The table came from immunoSEQ multiplex PCR; TCRdb's copy has only in-frame clones and leaves some out. The sample holds under 150,000 clones, approximately 84% seen once. Input material: PBMCs or T cells enriched from blood (not recorded which). Receptor source: a man aged 45-60 years in a cohort exposed to, infected with or recovered from COVID-19 (not recorded which).

This clone was detected once. V usage is TRBV19 and J usage is TRBJ2-7; 8 positions agree with TRBD2. The CDR3 totals 14 residues. V lost 7 bases and J lost 5; bases outside the gene matches: 10. The germline CDR1 and CDR2 sequences are LNHDA and SQIVND (reference sequence). CDR3 sequence (DNA): TGTGCCAGTACCCCTTCAGCGGGGGAACACGAGCAGTACTTC. This encodes CASTPSAGEHEQYF.

This rearrangement joins TRBV18 to TRBJ2-3; 10 bases line up with TRBD2. The CDR3 is 19 amino acids. V was pared by 3 bases and J by 5 bases, with 17 bases of the junction left unmatched. CDR1 and CDR2 (germline): KGHSH, LQKENI. The CDR3 loop is CASSPIYTSGDVALDTQYF. DNA of the CDR3: TGTGCCAGCTCACCGATTTACACTAGCGGGGATGTGGCGTTAGATACGCAGTATTTT.

This clone was detected once. The rearrangement joins TRBV27 to TRBJ1-6; TRBD1 matches at 10 bases. CDR1 MNHEY and CDR2 SMNVEV come from the germline V gene (reference sequence). V shed 2 bases, J shed 7 bases, and the junction held 2 bases outside the gene matches. The CDR3 extends over 15 amino acids. Here the CDR3 reads CASSLGTGVNSPLHF. As DNA, the CDR3 is TGTGCCAGCAGTTTAGGGACAGGGGTCAATTCACCCCTCCACTTT.

The rearrangement joins TRBV2 to TRBJ1-3, with D uncertain. Germline-derived CDR1 and CDR2 are SNHLY and FYNNEI. The V gene lost 4 bases and the J gene lost 9 bases, with 16 bases spanning the gap. The CDR3 runs to 14 residues. The CDR3: CASSGESARTTIYF. The CDR3 nucleotides read TGTGCCAGCAGTGGGGAGTCGGCGAGGACCACCATATATTTT.

V and J are TRBV19 and TRBJ1-1; no firm D call. The V and J ends lost 7 bases and 4 bases respectively, with 13 bases between them. Germline V gives CDR1 LNHDA, CDR2 SQIVND (reference sequence). The CDR3 runs 13 residues. The CDR3 sequence is CASNAGVGTEAFF. CDR3 coding DNA: TGTGCCAGTAATGCGGGAGTCGGCACTGAAGCTTTCTTT.

The chain carries TRBV30 and TRBJ1-1, with D perhaps matching TRBD1 (5 bases). The length of the CDR3 is 11 residues. Germline CDR1 is GTSNPN and CDR2 is SVGIG (reference sequence). V shed 5 bases and J shed 8 bases, with 12 bases lying between them. The CDR3 sequence: CAWSGLSEAFF. For the CDR3, the DNA is TGTGCCTGGTCGGGACTGAGCGAAGCTTTCTTT. Using reference TRBV30 and TRBJ1-1 for the parts outside the CDR3, the full variable domain is SQTIHQWPATLVQPVGSPLSLECTVEGTSNPNLYWYRQAAGRGLQLLFYSVGIGQISSEVPQNLSASRPQDRQFILSSKKLLLSDSGFYLCAWSGLSEAFFGQGTRLTVV.

The chain carries TRBV9 and TRBJ2-1; D perhaps matches TRBD2 (5 bases). CDR3 length equals 15 residues. Deletions cut 0 bases from V and 5 bases from J, with 12 bases between. Germline V CDR1 and CDR2: SGDLS, YYNGEE. The CDR3 sequence: CASSVAASTHNEQFF. The CDR3 DNA follows: TGTGCCAGCAGCGTAGCCGCTAGCACCCACAATGAGCAGTTCTTC.

The chain carries TRBV19 and TRBJ1-5; D gene ambiguous. CDR1 is LNHDA, CDR2 SQIVND, per germline (reference sequence). The CDR3 totals 11 residues. Trimming removed 6 bases from V and 4 bases from J, with 4 bases in between. The CDR3 bases are TGTGCCAGTAGCCAAAATCAGCCCCAGCATTTT. This gives the protein CASSQNQPQHF.